This TCR beta chain comes out of a study of T cell clones after liver transplantation. Study-level information: Draws occurred before transplant, before withdrawal, and after complete or failed withdrawal.

This table comes from immunoSEQ multiplex PCR, and its TCRdb copy is limited to in-frame clones, with some not included. The data show around 110,000 clones, 90% seen once. V was shortened by 3 bases and J by 7 bases, with 10 bases between the two germline ends. CDR3 length: 13 amino acids. Germline V gene sequence: CDR1 SEHNR, CDR2 FQNEAQ (reference sequence). Source: CD4+ T cells from blood, taken 12 months after liver transplant. This receptor was taken from a human patient who received a liver transplant. A subset of T cells may come from the graft donor. V usage is TRBV7-9 and J usage is TRBJ1-5; D ambiguous. The CDR3 loop is CASSFVAGQPQHF. CDR3 nucleotide sequence: TGTGCCAGCAGCTTTGTAGCGGGCCAGCCCCAGCATTTT.